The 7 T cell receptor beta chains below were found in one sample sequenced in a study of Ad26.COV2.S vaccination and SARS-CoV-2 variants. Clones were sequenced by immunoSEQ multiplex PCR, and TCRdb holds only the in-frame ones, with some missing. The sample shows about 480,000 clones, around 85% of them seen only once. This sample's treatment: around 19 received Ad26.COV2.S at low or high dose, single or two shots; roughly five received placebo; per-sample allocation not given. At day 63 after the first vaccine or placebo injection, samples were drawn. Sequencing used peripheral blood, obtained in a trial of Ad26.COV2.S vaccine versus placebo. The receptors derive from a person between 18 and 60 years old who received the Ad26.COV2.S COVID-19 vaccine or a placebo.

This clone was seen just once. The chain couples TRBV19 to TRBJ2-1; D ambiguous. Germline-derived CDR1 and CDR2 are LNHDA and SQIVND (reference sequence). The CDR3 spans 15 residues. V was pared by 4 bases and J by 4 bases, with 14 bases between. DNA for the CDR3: TGTGCCAGTAGTAGGGCGGCAGCTGTTTACAATGAGCAGTTCTTC. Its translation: CASSRAAAVYNEQFF.

For the CDR3, the DNA is TGTGCCAGCAGCCCCGAGGGGCGAGGGACAGATACGCAGTATTTT. This encodes CASSPEGRGTDTQYF. The J gene is TRBJ2-3, the V gene TRBV3-1 (or the pseudogene TRBV3-2), with D possibly called TRBD1 or TRBD2 (5 bases each). The CDR3 has 15 residues. V was cut by 4 bases and J by 3 bases, with 14 bases left in between. CDR1 and CDR2 (germline): LGHDT, YNNKEL (reference sequence).

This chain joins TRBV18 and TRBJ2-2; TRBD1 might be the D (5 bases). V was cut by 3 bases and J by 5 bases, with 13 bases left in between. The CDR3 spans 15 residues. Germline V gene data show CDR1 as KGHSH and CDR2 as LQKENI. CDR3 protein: CASSPTRVGTGELFF. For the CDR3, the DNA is TGTGCCAGCTCACCCACCAGGGTTGGGACCGGGGAGCTGTTTTTT.

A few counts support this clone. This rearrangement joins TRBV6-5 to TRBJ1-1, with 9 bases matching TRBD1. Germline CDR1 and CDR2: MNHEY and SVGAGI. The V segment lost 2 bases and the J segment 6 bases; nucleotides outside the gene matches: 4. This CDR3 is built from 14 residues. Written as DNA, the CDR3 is TGTGCCAGCAGTTACGGACAGGGGACTTCTGAAGCTTTCTTT. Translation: CASSYGQGTSEAFF.

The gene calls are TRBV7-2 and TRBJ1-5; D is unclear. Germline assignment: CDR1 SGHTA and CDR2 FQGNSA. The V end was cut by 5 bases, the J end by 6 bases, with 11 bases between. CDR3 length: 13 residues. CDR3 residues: CASSDRGGQPQHF. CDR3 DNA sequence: TGTGCCAGCAGCGACCGGGGAGGTCAGCCCCAGCATTTT.

CDR3 protein: CASSLQREILDEQFF. DNA of the CDR3: TGTGCCAGCAGTTTGCAGCGGGAGATTCTGGATGAGCAGTTCTTC. This chain links TRBV27 with TRBJ2-1; 8 nucleotides agree with TRBD2. The CDR3 covers 15 residues. Germline V gives CDR1 MNHEY, CDR2 SMNVEV (reference sequence). The V gene end was trimmed by 3 bases and the J gene end by 8 bases; junction bases not matched to a gene: 9.

The DNA for the CDR3 is TGTGCCAGCAGCGCTTCCGGGACTGGAAGCTCCTACGAGCAGTACTTC. Protein sequence: CASSASGTGSSYEQYF. This chain connects TRBV9 to TRBJ2-7, with a weak D call TRBD2 (6 bases). The CDR3 sequence is 16 residues long. The V end lost 3 bases, the J end lost 0 bases, and 16 bases lay between the germline ends. Per the germline V gene, CDR1 is SGDLS and CDR2 is YYNGEE. Filled out from reference TRBV9 and TRBJ2-7, the complete variable domain reads DSGVTQTPKHLITATGQRVTLRCSPRSGDLSVYWYQQSLDQGLQFLIQYYNGEERAKGNILERFSAQQFPDLHSELNLSSLELGDSALYFCASSASGTGSSYEQYFGPGTRLTVT.